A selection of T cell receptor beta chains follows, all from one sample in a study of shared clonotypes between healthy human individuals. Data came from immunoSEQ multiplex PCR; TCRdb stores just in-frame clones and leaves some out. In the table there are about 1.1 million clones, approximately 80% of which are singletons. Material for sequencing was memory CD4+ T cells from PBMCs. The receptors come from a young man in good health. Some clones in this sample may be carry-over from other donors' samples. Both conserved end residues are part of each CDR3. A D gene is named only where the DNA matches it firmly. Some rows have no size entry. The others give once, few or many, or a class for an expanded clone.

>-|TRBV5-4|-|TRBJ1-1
CASSPGGSVKDTEAFF
TGTGCCAGCAGCCCCGGCGGGTCCGTGAAGGACACTGAAGCTTTCTTT
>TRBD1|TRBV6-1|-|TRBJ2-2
CASSEKGTGPGELFF
TGTGCCAGCAGTGAAAAGGGGACAGGGCCCGGGGAGCTGTTTTTT
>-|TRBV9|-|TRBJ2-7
CASSVGATTYEQYF
TGTGCCAGCAGCGTAGGGGCCACCACCTACGAGCAGTACTTC
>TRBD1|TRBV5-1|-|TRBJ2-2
CASSLDGQGRWLFF
TGCGCCAGCAGCTTGGATGGACAGGGAAGGTGGCTGTTTTTT
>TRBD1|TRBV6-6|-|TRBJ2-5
CASSSGGQGLTQYF
TGTGCCAGCAGTTCGGGGGGACAGGGATTAACCCAGTACTTC
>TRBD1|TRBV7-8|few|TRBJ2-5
CASSRETGRETQYF
TGTGCCAGCAGCCGAGAGACAGGGCGAGAGACCCAGTACTTC
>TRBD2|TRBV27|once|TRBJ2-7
CASSLMASGSYEQYF
TGTGCCAGCAGTTTAATGGCTAGCGGCTCCTACGAGCAGTACTTC
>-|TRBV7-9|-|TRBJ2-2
CASSQQTDTGELFF
TGTGCCAGCAGCCAACAGACAGACACCGGGGAGCTGTTTTTT
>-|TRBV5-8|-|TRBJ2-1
CASQRQLSSYNEQFF
TGTGCCAGCCAAAGACAGTTGAGCTCCTACAATGAGCAGTTCTTC
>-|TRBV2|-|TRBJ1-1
CASSEATMNTEAFF
TGTGCCAGCAGTGAAGCCACCATGAACACTGAAGCTTTCTTT
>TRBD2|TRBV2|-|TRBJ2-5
CASSVRGAGVRRETQYF
TGTGCCAGCAGTGTTCGGGGAGCGGGAGTACGGCGAGAGACCCAGTACTTC
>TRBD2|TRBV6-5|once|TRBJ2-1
CASSYSSGRGDEQFF
TGTGCCAGCAGTTACTCAAGCGGCCGGGGGGATGAGCAGTTCTTC
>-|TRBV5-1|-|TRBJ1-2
CASSSTGDSAGYTF
TGCGCCAGCAGCTCGACGGGGGATTCGGCGGGCTACACCTTC
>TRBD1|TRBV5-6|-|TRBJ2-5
CASSLQGDLGETQYF
TGTGCCAGCAGCTTGCAGGGGGATCTCGGGGAGACCCAGTACTTC
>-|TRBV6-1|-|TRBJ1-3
CASSEGGGNTIYF
TGTGCCAGCAGTGAAGGTGGGGGAAACACCATATATTTT
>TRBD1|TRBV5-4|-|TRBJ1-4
CASSLGMEQGEKLFF
TGTGCCAGCAGCTTGGGTATGGAACAGGGGGAAAAACTGTTTTTT
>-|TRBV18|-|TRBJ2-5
CASSPGTGETQYF
TGTGCCAGCTCACCCGGGACCGGGGAGACCCAGTACTTC
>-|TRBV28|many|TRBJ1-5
CASSFFKRGGNQPQHF
TGTGCCAGCAGTTTTTTTAAACGGGGAGGTAATCAGCCCCAGCATTTT
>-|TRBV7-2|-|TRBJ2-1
CASSLGWDNEQFF
TGTGCCAGCAGCTTAGGTTGGGACAATGAGCAGTTCTTC
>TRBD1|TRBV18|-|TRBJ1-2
CASSPPGTGGGYTF
TGTGCCAGCTCACCACCCGGGACAGGGGGCGGCTACACCTTC
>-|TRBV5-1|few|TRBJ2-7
CASSLSSESSYEQYF
TGCGCCAGCAGCCTTAGTTCAGAGAGCTCCTACGAGCAGTACTTC
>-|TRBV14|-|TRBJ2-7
CASSLTGRYSYEQYF
TGTGCCAGCAGCCTAACCGGGCGTTACTCCTACGAGCAGTACTTC
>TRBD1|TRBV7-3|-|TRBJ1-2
CASSPGQGDYGYTF
TGTGCCAGCAGCCCCGGACAGGGCGACTATGGCTACACCTTC
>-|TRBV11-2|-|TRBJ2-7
CASSPQVWEYGEQYF
TGTGCCAGCAGCCCGCAGGTCTGGGAATATGGCGAGCAGTACTTC
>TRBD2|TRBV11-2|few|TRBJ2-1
CASSSSTWASGRTEQFF
TGTGCCAGCTCTTCTTCCACCTGGGCTAGCGGGAGGACTGAGCAGTTCTTC
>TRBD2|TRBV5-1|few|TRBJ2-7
CASSLGGLAGGSYEQYF
TGCGCCAGCAGCTTGGGAGGCCTAGCGGGAGGCTCCTACGAGCAGTACTTC
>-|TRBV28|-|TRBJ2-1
CAGRGGRGGYNEQFF
TGTGCCGGTCGTGGGGGGCGCGGAGGCTACAATGAGCAGTTCTTC
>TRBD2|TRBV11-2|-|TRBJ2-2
CASSFGLAGDTGELFF
TGTGCCAGCAGCTTCGGACTAGCGGGAGACACCGGGGAGCTGTTTTTT
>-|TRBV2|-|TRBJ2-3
CASSEASSTDTQYF
TGTGCCAGCAGTGAAGCGTCGAGCACAGATACGCAGTATTTT
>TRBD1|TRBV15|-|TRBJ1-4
CATSRDYVGTGAQGLFF
TGTGCCACCAGCAGAGATTACGTCGGGACAGGGGCCCAAGGGCTGTTTTTT
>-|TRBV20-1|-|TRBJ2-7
CSAARAYEQYF
TGCAGTGCGGCGAGGGCCTACGAGCAGTACTTC
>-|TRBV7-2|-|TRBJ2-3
CASSLTRSTDTQYF
TGTGCCAGCAGCTTAACCCGGAGCACAGATACGCAGTATTTT
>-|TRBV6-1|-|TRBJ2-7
CASRRDSTYEQYF
TGTGCCAGCAGAAGGGACTCTACCTACGAGCAGTACTTC
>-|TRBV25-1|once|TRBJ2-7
CASGRDSPYEQYF
TGTGCCAGCGGACGGGACTCCCCTTACGAGCAGTACTTC
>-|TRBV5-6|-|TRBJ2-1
CASGPDAGAGEQFF
TGTGCCAGCGGCCCGGACGCGGGGGCCGGTGAGCAGTTCTTC
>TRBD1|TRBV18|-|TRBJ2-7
CASSRLAGTGTGQHHPKQYF
TGTGCCAGCTCACGGTTGGCGGGGACAGGGACGGGGCAACACCACCCCAAGCAGTACTTC
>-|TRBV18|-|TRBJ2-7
CASSPGYEQYF
TGTGCCAGCTCACCGGGCTACGAGCAGTACTTC
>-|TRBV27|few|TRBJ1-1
CASWGAGQPNTEAFF
TGTGCCAGTTGGGGGGCAGGACAGCCGAACACTGAAGCTTTCTTT
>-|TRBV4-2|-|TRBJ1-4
CASTRAATNEKLFF
TGTGCCAGCACAAGGGCTGCAACTAATGAAAAACTGTTTTTT
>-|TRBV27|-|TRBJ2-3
CASSLLGAGKGTDTQYF
TGTGCCAGCAGTTTACTTGGCGCAGGTAAAGGCACAGATACGCAGTATTTT
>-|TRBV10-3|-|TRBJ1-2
CAISESNRASGYTF
TGTGCCATCAGTGAGTCGAACAGGGCAAGTGGCTACACCTTC
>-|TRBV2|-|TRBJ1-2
CASSEVGALSGYTF
TGTGCCAGCAGTGAAGTGGGGGCCTTGAGTGGCTACACCTTC
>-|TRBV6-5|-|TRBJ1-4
CASSYRKNEKLFF
TGTGCCAGCAGTTACCGGAAAAATGAAAAACTGTTTTTT
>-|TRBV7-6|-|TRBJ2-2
CASSPENRQIGRRELFF
TGTGCCAGCAGCCCCGAGAACCGCCAGATAGGGCGCCGGGAGCTGTTTTTT
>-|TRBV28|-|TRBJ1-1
CASTVSASAFF
TGTGCCAGCACCGTTTCCGCTTCGGCTTTCTTT
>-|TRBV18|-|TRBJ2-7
CASSETSYEQYF
TGTGCCAGCTCCGAGACCTCCTACGAGCAGTACTTC
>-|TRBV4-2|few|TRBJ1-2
CASSQDSSGADYGYTF
TGTGCCAGCAGCCAAGATTCTTCAGGGGCGGACTATGGCTACACCTTC
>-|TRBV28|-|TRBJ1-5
CASSSFRSTLWPQHF
TGTGCCAGCAGTTCGTTCCGATCTACGCTTTGGCCCCAGCATTTT